This T cell receptor beta chain was documented in a study of Ad26.COV2.S vaccination and SARS-CoV-2 variants. Study-wide findings and caveats: Measurement of non-spike TCR breadth gave similar results in vaccine and placebo recipients.

Of note for this clone: Its antigen is currently unknown.

Treatment in this sample: 15 to 20 received Ad26.COV2.S at low or high dose, single or two shots; roughly five received placebo; per-sample allocation not given. Material that was analyzed had been drawn on day 63 after the first vaccine or placebo injection. Germline loops: CDR1 LNHDA, CDR2 SQIVND (reference sequence). The V gene lost 0 bases and the J gene lost 5 bases, with 10 bases spanning the gap. This CDR3 is 15 amino acids long. Sequencing used immunoSEQ multiplex PCR; TCRdb keeps in-frame clones, though not all of them. The sample contains 300,000 to 350,000 clones, 75% to 90% of which appear only once.

The clonotype comes from a person aged 18 to 65 who received the Ad26.COV2.S COVID-19 vaccine or a placebo. The sample in question was peripheral blood, obtained in a trial of Ad26.COV2.S vaccine versus placebo. This sequence joins TRBV19 and TRBJ1-4; D is undetermined. The CDR3 DNA reads TGTGCCAGTAGTATAGATACTACCGGGAATGAAAAACTGTTTTTT. Its translation is CASSIDTTGNEKLFF.